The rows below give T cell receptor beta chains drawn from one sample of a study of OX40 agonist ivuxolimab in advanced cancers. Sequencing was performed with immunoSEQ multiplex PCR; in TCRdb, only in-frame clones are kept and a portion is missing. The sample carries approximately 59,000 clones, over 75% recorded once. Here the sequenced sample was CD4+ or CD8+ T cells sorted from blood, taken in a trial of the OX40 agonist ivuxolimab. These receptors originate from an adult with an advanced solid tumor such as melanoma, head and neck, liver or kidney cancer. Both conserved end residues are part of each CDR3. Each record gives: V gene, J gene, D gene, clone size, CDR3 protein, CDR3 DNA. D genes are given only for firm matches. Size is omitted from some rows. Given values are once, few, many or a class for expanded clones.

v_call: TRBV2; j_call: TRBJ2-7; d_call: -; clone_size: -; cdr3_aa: CASRTGIFSVQYF; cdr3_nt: TGTGCCAGCAGGACCGGGATCTTTTCCGTGCAGTACTTC
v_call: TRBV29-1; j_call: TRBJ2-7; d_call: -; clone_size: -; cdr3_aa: CSVISGTVIYEQYF; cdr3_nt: TGCAGCGTCATCTCCGGGACGGTCATCTACGAGCAGTACTTC
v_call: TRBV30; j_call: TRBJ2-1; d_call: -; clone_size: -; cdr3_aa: CAWGGGYAYNEQFF; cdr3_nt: TGTGCCTGGGGTGGGGGCTACGCCTACAATGAGCAGTTCTTC
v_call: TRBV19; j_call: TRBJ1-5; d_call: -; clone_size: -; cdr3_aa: CASSTGQGYQPQHF; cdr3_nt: TGTGCCAGTAGTACCGGACAAGGGTATCAGCCCCAGCATTTT
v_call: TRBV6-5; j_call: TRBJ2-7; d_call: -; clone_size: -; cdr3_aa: CASSPQGISYEQYF; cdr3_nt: TGTGCCAGCAGTCCCCAGGGGATCTCCTACGAGCAGTACTTC
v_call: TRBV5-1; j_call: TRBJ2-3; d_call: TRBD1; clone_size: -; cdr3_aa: CASSFQGVADTQYF; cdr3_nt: TGCGCCAGCAGCTTTCAGGGGGTGGCGGATACGCAGTATTTT
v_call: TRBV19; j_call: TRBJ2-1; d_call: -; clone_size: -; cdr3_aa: CASSQTGGGDEQFF; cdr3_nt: TGTGCCAGTAGTCAAACAGGGGGAGGGGATGAGCAGTTCTTC
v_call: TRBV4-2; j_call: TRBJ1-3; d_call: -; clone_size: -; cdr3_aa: CASSQDQDGNTIYF; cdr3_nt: TGTGCCAGCAGCCAAGACCAAGATGGAAACACCATATATTTT
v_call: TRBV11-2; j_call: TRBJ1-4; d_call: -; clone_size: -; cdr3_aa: CASSLGGTPPMGNEKLFF; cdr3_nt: TGTGCCAGCAGCTTGGGGGGGACACCCCCTATGGGTAACGAAAAACTGTTTTTT
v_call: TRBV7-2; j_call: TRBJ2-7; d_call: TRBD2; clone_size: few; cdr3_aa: CASSVLAGDGYEQYF; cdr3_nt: TGTGCCAGCAGCGTACTAGCGGGAGATGGCTACGAGCAGTACTTC
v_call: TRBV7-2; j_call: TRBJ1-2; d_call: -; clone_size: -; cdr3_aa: CASSLMDNPNYGYTF; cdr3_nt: TGTGCCAGCAGCTTAATGGACAATCCCAACTATGGCTACACCTTC
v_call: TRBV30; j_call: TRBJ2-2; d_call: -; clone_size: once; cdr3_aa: CAWGKPSANTGELFF; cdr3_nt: TGTGCCTGGGGGAAGCCTAGCGCGAACACCGGGGAGCTGTTTTTT